One sample yielded the 2 T cell receptor beta chains listed below, sequenced in a study of blood T cell repertoires in COVID-19. Sequencing used immunoSEQ multiplex PCR; TCRdb keeps in-frame clones, though not all of them. Among about 76,000 clones listed, around 90% were seen once. Material: peripheral blood. The receptors derive from a man aged 25-45 years with acute or convalescent COVID-19.

This clone was picked up a small number of times. V usage is TRBV7-2 and J usage is TRBJ1-1; 12 bases fit TRBD1. The CDR3 has 17 amino acids. Per germline, CDR1 SGHTA and CDR2 FQGNSA. J gave up 4 bases and V 5 bases, and 11 bases lay outside the gene matches. The CDR3 spells CASSPGQGAKKGTEAFF. In DNA form, the CDR3 reads TGTGCCAGCAGCCCGGGACAGGGGGCGAAAAAGGGCACTGAAGCTTTCTTT.

This clone was found a few times. The chain links TRBV6-2 or TRBV6-3 to TRBJ1-5; 8 bases match TRBD1. CDR1 is MNHEY, CDR2 SVGEGT, per germline. This CDR3 has 17 amino acids. V shed 1 base and J 7 bases; nucleotides not matched to a gene: 12. The DNA for the CDR3 is TGTGCCAGCAGTTACTTGGGTAGATCAGGGGGCCGGCAGCCCCAGCATTTT. Amino acids: CASSYLGRSGGRQPQHF.